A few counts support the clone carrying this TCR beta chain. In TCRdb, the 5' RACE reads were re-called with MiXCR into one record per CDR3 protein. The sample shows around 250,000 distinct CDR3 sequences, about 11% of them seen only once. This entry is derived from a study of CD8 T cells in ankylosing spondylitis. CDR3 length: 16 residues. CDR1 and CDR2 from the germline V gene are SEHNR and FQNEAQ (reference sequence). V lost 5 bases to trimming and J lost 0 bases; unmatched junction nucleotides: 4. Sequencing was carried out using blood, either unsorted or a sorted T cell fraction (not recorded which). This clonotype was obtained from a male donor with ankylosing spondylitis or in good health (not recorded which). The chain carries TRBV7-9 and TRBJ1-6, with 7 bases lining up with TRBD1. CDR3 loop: CASSRDSNSYNSPLHF. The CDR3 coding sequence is TGTGCCAGCAGCCGGGACAGTAACTCCTATAATTCACCCCTCCACTTT.